This note documents a single T cell receptor (beta chain) sequence. Its target is unknown. CDR1 and CDR2 (germline): MRHNA, SNTAGT. The CDR3 is 15 amino acids. Trimming took off 7 bases at V and 5 bases at J, with 21 bases between the two ends. The entry originates in a study of cytomegalovirus exposure and HLA in healthy donors. General study findings and limits: In a later analysis, at a false discovery rate of 0.05, 15,000 to 20,000 TCR beta sequences were associated with HLA alleles. In a later analysis, most CMV-associated TCR beta chains appeared HLA-restricted.

The study ran its PCR with 60 Vbeta and 13 Jbeta primers. Sequenced by immunoSEQ multiplex PCR; TCRdb stores in-frame clones only, minus some. The sample's table shows 65,000 to 85,000 clones. The rearrangement joins TRBV6-4 to TRBJ2-7, with D tentatively TRBD2 (6 bases). This receptor was obtained from a female donor in good health and CMV-seropositive. The sequencing input was PBMCs. The CDR3 reads CASTTQSKGGHEQYF. The CDR3 DNA is TGTGCCAGCACCACCCAATCGAAGGGAGGCCACGAGCAGTACTTC.